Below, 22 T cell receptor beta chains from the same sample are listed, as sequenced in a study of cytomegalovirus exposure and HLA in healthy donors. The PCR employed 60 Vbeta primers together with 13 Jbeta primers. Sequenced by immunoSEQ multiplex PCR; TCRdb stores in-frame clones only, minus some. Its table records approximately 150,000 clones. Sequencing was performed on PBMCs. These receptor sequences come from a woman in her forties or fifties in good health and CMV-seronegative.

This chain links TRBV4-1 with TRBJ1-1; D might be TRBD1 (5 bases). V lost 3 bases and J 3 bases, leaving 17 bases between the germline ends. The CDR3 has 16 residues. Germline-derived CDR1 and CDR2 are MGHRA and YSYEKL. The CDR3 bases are TGCGCCAGCAGCCAGAAGCGGGGACTTCGGGACACTGAAGCTTTCTTT. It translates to CASSQKRGLRDTEAFF.

The CDR3 region has the DNA TGTGCCAGCAGCCAAGTTGGGAGCTGGTACAATGAGCAGTTCTTC. Its protein is CASSQVGSWYNEQFF. V and J are TRBV4-2 and TRBJ2-1, with a possible D match to TRBD2 (5 bases). This CDR3 has 15 amino acids. Germline V gene sequence: CDR1 LGHNA, CDR2 YNFKEQ. Trimming stripped 1 base from V and 4 bases from J, with 11 bases between.

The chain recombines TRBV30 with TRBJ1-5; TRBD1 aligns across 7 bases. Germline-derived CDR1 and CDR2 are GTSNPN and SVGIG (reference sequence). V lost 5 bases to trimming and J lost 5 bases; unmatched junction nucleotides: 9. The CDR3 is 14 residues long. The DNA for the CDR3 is TGTGCCTGGTCGGGGGCAGGGGGGCATCAGCCCCAGCATTTT. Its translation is CAWSGAGGHQPQHF.

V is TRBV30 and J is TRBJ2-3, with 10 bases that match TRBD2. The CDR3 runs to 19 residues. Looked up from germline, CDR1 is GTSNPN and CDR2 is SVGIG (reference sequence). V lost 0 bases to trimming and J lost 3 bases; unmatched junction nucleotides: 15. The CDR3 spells CAWSVMGLAGALGTDTQYF. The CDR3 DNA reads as TGTGCCTGGAGTGTGATGGGCCTAGCGGGAGCGCTTGGAACAGATACGCAGTATTTT.

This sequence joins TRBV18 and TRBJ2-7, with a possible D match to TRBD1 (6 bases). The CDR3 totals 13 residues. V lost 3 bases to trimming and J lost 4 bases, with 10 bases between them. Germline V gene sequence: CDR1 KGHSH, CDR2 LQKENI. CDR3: CASSPQGPYEQYF. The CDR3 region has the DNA TGTGCCAGCTCACCTCAGGGGCCGTACGAGCAGTACTTC.

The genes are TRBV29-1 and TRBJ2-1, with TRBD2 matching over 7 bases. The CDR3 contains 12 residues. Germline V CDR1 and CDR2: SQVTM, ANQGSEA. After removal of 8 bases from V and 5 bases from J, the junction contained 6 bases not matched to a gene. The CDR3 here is CSNRGVDNEQFF. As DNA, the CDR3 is TGCAGCAACCGGGGGGTGGACAATGAGCAGTTCTTC.

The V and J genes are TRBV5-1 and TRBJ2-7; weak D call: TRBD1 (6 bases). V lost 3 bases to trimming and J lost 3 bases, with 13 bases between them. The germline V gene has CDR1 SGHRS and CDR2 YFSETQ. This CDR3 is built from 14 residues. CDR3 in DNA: TGCGCCAGCAGCTACCTGGACAGCTACTACGAGCAGTACTTC. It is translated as CASSYLDSYYEQYF.

The CDR3 sequence is CASSFTGGPYSNQPQHF. CDR3 in DNA: TGTGCCAGCAGCTTTACGGGGGGTCCATATAGCAATCAGCCCCAGCATTTT. The J gene is TRBJ1-5, the V gene TRBV5-4; D may be TRBD1 (5 bases). Germline CDR1 and CDR2: SGHNT and YYREEE (reference sequence). The CDR3 totals 17 residues. V lost 2 bases and J lost 0, with 15 bases in between.

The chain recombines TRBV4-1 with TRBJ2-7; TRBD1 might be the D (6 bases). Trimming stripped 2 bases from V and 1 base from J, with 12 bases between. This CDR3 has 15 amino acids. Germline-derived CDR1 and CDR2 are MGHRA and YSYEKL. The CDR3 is CASSQPAGQSYEQYF. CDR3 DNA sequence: TGCGCCAGCAGCCAACCCGCCGGACAGTCCTACGAGCAGTACTTC.

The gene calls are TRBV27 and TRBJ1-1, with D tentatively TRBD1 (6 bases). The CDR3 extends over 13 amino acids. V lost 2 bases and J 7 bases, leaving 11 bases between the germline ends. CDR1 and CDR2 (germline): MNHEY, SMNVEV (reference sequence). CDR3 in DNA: TGTGCCAGCAGTTTAAGGGGGAACTATGAAGCTTTCTTT. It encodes CASSLRGNYEAFF.

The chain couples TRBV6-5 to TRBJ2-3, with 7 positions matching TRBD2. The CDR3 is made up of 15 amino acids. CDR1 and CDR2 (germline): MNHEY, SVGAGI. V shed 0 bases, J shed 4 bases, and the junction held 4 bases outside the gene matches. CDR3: CASSYSREYPDTQYF. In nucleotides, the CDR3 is TGTGCCAGCAGTTACTCGCGGGAGTATCCAGATACGCAGTATTTT.

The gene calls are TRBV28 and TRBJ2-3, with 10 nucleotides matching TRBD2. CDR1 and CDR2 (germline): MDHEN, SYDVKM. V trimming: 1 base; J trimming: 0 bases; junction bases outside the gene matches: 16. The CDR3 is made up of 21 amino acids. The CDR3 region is CASSLSAGGPLVSLSTDTQYF. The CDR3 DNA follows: TGTGCCAGCAGTTTATCAGCGGGGGGGCCCTTAGTAAGTTTAAGCACAGATACGCAGTATTTT.

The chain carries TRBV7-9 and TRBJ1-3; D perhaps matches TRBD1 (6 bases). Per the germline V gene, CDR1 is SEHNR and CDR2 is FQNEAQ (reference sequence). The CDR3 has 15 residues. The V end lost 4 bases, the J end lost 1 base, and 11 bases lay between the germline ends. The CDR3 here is CASSSDSPSGNTIYF. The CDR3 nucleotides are TGTGCCAGCAGCTCGGACAGTCCTTCTGGAAACACCATATATTTT. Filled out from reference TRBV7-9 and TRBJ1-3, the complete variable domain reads DTGVSQNPRHKITKRGQNVTFRCDPISEHNRLYWYRQTLGQGPEFLTYFQNEAQLEKSRLLSDRFSAERPKGSFSTLEIQRTEQGDSAMYLCASSSDSPSGNTIYFGEGSWLTVV.

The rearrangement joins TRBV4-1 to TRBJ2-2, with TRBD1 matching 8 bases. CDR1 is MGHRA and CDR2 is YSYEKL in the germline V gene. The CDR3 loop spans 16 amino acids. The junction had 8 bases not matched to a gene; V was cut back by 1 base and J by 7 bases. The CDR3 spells CASSQGRTGLDGELFF. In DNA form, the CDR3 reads TGCGCCAGCAGCCAAGGCCGGACAGGGTTGGACGGGGAGCTGTTTTTT.

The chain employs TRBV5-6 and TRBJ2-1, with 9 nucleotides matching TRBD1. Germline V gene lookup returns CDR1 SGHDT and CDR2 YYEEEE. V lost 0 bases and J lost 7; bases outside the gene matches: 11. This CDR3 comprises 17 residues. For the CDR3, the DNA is TGTGCCAGCAGCTTGGTTAGGGGACAGGGTCGGGTTAATGAGCAGTTCTTC. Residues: CASSLVRGQGRVNEQFF.

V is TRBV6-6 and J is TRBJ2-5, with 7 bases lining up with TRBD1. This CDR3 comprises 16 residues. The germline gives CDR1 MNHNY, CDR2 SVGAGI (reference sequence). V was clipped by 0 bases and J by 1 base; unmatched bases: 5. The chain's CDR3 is CASSYSTGARQETQYF. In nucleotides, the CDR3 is TGTGCCAGCAGTTACTCAACAGGGGCGCGCCAAGAGACCCAGTACTTC.

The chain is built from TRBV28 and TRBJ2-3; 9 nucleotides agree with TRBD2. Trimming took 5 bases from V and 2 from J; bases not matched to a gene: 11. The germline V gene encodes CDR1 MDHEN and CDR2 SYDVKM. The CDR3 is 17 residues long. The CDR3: CASSPPPASGITDTQYF. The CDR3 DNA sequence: TGTGCCAGCAGTCCTCCCCCTGCTAGCGGGATCACAGATACGCAGTATTTT.

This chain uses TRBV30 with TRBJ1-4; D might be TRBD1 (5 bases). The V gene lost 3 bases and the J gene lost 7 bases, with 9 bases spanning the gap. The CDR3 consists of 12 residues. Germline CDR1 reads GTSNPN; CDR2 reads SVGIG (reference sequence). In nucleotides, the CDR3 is TGTGCCTGGAGCCGGGGGGGTGAAAAACTGTTTTTT. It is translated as CAWSRGGEKLFF.

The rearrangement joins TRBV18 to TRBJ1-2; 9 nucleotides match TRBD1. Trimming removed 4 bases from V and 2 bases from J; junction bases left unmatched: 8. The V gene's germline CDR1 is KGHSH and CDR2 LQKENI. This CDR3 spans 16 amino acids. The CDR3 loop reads CASSLVRQGGNYGYTF. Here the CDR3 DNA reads TGTGCCAGCTCACTTGTCCGACAGGGGGGGAACTATGGCTACACCTTC.

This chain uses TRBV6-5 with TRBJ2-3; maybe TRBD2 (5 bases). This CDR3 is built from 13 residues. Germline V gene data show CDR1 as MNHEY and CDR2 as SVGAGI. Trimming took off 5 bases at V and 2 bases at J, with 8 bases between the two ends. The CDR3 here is CASSRDFTDTQYF. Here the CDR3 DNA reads TGTGCCAGCAGTCGGGATTTCACAGATACGCAGTATTTT.

The chain's CDR3 is CASSQEQLAGGIEENIQYF. CDR3 DNA sequence: TGTGCCAGCAGCCAAGAGCAACTAGCGGGGGGGATTGAGGAAAACATTCAGTACTTC. J is TRBJ2-4 and V is TRBV4-2, with 13 bases fitting TRBD2. The V and J ends lost 0 bases and 5 bases, in that order; junction bases with no gene match: 10. The germline V gene has CDR1 LGHNA and CDR2 YNFKEQ. The CDR3 runs to 19 residues.

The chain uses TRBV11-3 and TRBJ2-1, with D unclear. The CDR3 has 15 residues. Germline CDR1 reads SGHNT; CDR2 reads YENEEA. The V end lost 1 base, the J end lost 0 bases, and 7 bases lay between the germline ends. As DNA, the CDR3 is TGTGCCAGCAGCTTAGGACTTACCTCCTACAATGAGCAGTTCTTC. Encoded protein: CASSLGLTSYNEQFF.